This TCR beta chain stems from a study of cytomegalovirus exposure and HLA in healthy donors (dated by TCRdb to about 2017). Notes on the research overall: An earlier analysis of roughly 500 of the donors reported about 260 Gb of sequence data and around 120 million unique TCR beta sequences obtained from around 180 million T cells. Of the approximately 400 genotyped donors, 81% fell in the genetic ancestry cluster associated with self-reported Caucasian donors. To study patterns of TCR occurrence, a later analysis re-analyzed previously published TCR beta repertoires from 700 or so donors and added high-resolution HLA genotyping. Donor age, sex, ethnicity and CMV serostatus were compiled together with the repertoire data. Using immunosequencing, the study profiled T cell repertoires from around 670 subjects and related those repertoires to cytomegalovirus serostatus. HLA typing covered class I and class II loci at four-digit resolution. A later genetic analysis took genome-wide SNP genotypes for about 60% of the roughly 670 donors and used that subset as a discovery cohort. The later analysis used no new phenotypic data to find candidate immune exposures, relying instead on TCR beta sequences and their occurrence across donors. Because of strong linkage in the cohort, roughly five DR-DQ haplotypes were treated as single units for association and clustering. An early release covering around 630 HLA-typed donors comprised about 320 gigabases of sequencing data and tens of millions of unique TCR sequences. Typing coverage differed by locus: A, B, C, DRB1 and DQB1 were typed in roughly 620-630 donors, DQA1 in approximately 520, DPA1 in 600 to 610, and DPB1 in approximately 450. All discovery cohort repertoires had been generated using a single sequencing platform. The aim of the study was to test whether cataloging public T cell receptors could identify signatures of past pathogen exposure. Across some 400 genotyped donors of the cohort, an average of roughly 230,000 unique TCR beta nucleotide sequences per donor were sequenced, and 15% to 20% of those sequences were non-productive. The study combined high-throughput TCR immunosequencing, statistical association of individual TCRs with disease status, and machine learning to predict cytomegalovirus infection status. Besides the first cohort of around 670 subjects, a separate validation cohort made up of 90 to 150 different subjects was used. To decide whether each TCR beta V gene segment behaved as functional or pseudogenic, an earlier analysis of approximately 590 of the donors relied on high-throughput TCR beta sequencing.

V gives up 5 bases and J gives up 0 bases, and the segment between their germline ends measures 11 bases. Measured from the cysteine to the phenylalanine, the CDR3 is 14 residues long. Kept here is only the CDR3 DNA, which spans 42 bases and is read in frame from base 1. The germline V gene gives CDR1 as SGHVS and CDR2 as FNYEAQ. Beyond this particular receptor, the publication reports: A further reported finding was that TCR beta sequences accurately predicted the HLA-A and HLA-B alleles for most subjects in the first cohort. A later analysis found that TCR association rates varied across HLA loci, with DRB1 alleles showing the most associated TCRs and HLA-C alleles the fewest. Some IMGT-functional V segments, including TRBV6-2 and TRBV6-3, could not be told apart with the 87-base-pair reads, so those segments were excluded. When HLA alleles, especially DR and DQ, strongly co-occurred, attributing TCR associations to individual alleles was difficult. According to the authors, the approach could potentially be generalized to other disease states and immunological phenotypes. Because counts were too low, roughly 18 rarely observed V segments, including chromosome 9 orphons, were left out of the earlier analysis of about 500 of the donors. While some public TCRs were present in many individuals, most TCR sequences turned up only very rarely across donors. Compared with the approximately 720-donor mean, donors in an Asian-associated ancestry cluster had fewer N-insertions in productive TCRs, according to a later genetic analysis. The study gave a list of about 150 TCR beta chains associated with cytomegalovirus. Because HLA typing was missing for some donors at each locus, association tests included only the typed subset. The classifier was reported to diagnose cytomegalovirus status with high specificity and sensitivity in both the original cohort and the validation cohort. In a later analysis, HLA-associated TCR beta chains showed more clonal expansion and lower generation probabilities than non-associated chains that were equally common. A later analysis reported that several top co-occurrence clusters appeared linked to parvovirus B19, influenza, CMV and Epstein-Barr virus. Correlated functional status among segregating V segments might be attributable to linkage disequilibrium, but an unknown experimental factor could not be ruled out. At a false discovery rate of 0.05, a later analysis linked 16,000 or so TCR beta sequences to specific HLA alleles. In an earlier analysis of about 550 of the donors, most TCR beta V segments were observed in productive rearrangements about 87% or about 30% of the time, broadly matching IMGT annotations. Most CMV-associated TCR beta chains appeared to be HLA-restricted in a later analysis, and the HLA associations seemed to be driven largely by CMV exposure. A group of highly shared sequence variants was considered likely to be a technical artifact of the sequencing pipeline. A later genetic analysis associated a missense DCLRE1C variant with V-gene and J-gene trimming of TCR beta chains, and an independent cohort replicated the association. This cohort had only TCR beta chains sequenced, and the lack of alpha or paired-chain data limited which features could be detected. A few of the identified cytomegalovirus-associated TCR beta chains were confirmed in vitro to be specific for cytomegalovirus antigens. Immune exposure information for the cohort was limited to CMV serostatus. The presence/absence analyses assumed that sequencing depth was roughly uniform across donors, and that assumption may not be true.

The cohort was made up of 500 to 850 healthy bone marrow donors. Cohort members were all nominally healthy when sampled, although unrecorded immune exposures were likely present. The donor was CMV seropositive and belonged to the group of some 290 seropositive cohort members. A peripheral blood sample was provided by each donor, and peripheral blood mononuclear cells were used for TCR beta sequencing. Genomic DNA was extracted from the blood cell samples with the Qiagen DNeasy Blood Extraction Kit. This clone was counted a single time. What this receptor recognizes is not known. Nothing much larger sits one base from this clone, and base qualities are not available. Library prep was done by the immunoSEQ multiplex PCR assay. A mixture of 60 forward primers for TCR Vbeta segments and 13 reverse primers for TCR Jbeta segments was used in the multiplex PCR. The CDR3 region of rearranged TCR beta genes was amplified from genomic DNA by a multiplex PCR assay. The Illumina HiSeq System was used to sequence the amplified TCR beta libraries as 87-base-pair reads. The published analysis was carried out like this. Across the 670 or so repertoires, a later analysis counted 80 million or so unique TCR beta chains, 9.5 million to 13 million of which were shared by at least two donors. A nearest-neighbor algorithm error-corrected the raw reads and collapsed the reads into unique sequences, merging closely related sequences to remove PCR and sequencing errors. CDR3 sequences were aligned to IMGT reference sequences to assign V, D and J gene segments. For a sequence to be retained, a match of at least six nucleotides was required to both a V gene segment and a J gene segment. Rearrangements were called productive when the CDR3 lacked stop codons and stayed in frame with V and J; all others were non-productive. Following IMGT convention, CDR3 was defined as the stretch from the second conserved V-encoded cysteine to the conserved J-encoded phenylalanine. The earlier analysis of about 500 of the donors excluded sequences that lacked an unambiguous match to a single V gene segment. An earlier analysis of several hundred of the donors called V segments functional above 56.7% productive rearrangements and segregating when the between-donor standard deviation exceeded 5%. A statistical classification framework was built to diagnose cytomegalovirus status from the catalog of TCR beta chain sequences. A later analysis assigned V and J genes by comparing TCR nucleotide sequences with IMGT/GENE-DB human TR gene sequences. A later analysis assigned CDR3 sequences and most-parsimonious VDJ recombination scenarios with the TCRdist pipeline. In a later analysis, each TCR beta chain was defined by its CDR3 amino acid sequence together with its V-gene family, and reads lacking a unique V-gene family were excluded. In a later analysis, around 600 highly shared, low-generation-probability nucleotide sequences were removed to address suspected cross-contamination and a sequencing artifact. In a later analysis, a clonal expansion index was calculated for each public chain from normalized within-repertoire ranks of inferred template counts. A later analysis computed generation probabilities with a VDJ recombination model fitted to out-of-frame rearrangements, and checked the results against IGoR. A later analysis scored TCR-TCR, TCR-HLA and TCR-CMV co-occurrence with hypergeometric tests, applying a repertoire-size bias correction to TCR pairs. In a later analysis, false discovery rates were estimated by permuting HLA or CMV assignments 20 times. A later analysis grouped co-occurring TCRs with DBSCAN, adding TCRdist sequence similarity when clustering within HLA-allele-positive subsets. Co-occurrence clustering excluded repertoires with fewer than 30,000 or more than 120,000 public chains, plus five with anomalous nucleotide sharing. TCRdb mirrors the immuneACCESS table, restricted to in-frame sequences. Some clones are absent from its copies; in checked studies, under half trace to an unresolved V gene, and the reason for the others is unknown. The DNA gave D and trimming, while V, J and clone size come from that table. The sample yields 100,000 to 150,000 clones; roughly three quarters were counted once. The ten top clones hold approximately 11% of the sample.

Sequenced: PBMCs. The sequence came from a man aged 25 to 45 in good health and CMV-seropositive. Recombination connected TRBV7-6 to TRBJ2-7, and the D gene may be TRBD1, 6 bases matching. The DNA reads as follows: TGTGCCAGCAGCCCCAGAGGGGGCTCCTACGAGCAGTACTTC. Translated, this is CASSPRGGSYEQYF.